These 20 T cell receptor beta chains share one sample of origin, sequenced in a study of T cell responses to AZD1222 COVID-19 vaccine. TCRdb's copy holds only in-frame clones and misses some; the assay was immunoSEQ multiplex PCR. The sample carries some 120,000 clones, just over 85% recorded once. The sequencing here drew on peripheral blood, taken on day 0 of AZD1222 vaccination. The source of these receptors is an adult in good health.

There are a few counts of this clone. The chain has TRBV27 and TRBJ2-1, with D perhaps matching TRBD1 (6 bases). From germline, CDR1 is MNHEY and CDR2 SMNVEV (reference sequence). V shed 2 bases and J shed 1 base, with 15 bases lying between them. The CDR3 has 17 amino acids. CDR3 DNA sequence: TGTGCCAGCAGTTTAAGGGAAAACAGGGTTTCCTACAATGAGCAGTTCTTC. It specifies CASSLRENRVSYNEQFF.

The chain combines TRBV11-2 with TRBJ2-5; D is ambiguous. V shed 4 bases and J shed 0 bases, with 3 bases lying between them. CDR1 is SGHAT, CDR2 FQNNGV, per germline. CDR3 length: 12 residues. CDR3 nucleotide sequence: TGTGCCAGCAGCTCCAACCAAGAGACCCAGTACTTC. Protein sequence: CASSSNQETQYF. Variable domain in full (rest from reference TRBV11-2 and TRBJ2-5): EAGVAQSPRYKIIEKRQSVAFWCNPISGHATLYWYQQILGQGPKLLIQFQNNGVVDDSQLPKDRFSAERLKGVDSTLKIQPAKLEDSAVYLCASSSNQETQYFGPGTRLLVL.

As DNA, the CDR3 is TGTGCCAGCAGTTTAGAGGGACAGGGTTTAGATACGCAGTATTTT. This encodes CASSLEGQGLDTQYF. This chain links TRBV28 with TRBJ2-3; 9 bases fit TRBD1. After removal of 2 bases from V and 5 bases from J, the junction contained 5 bases not matched to a gene. The CDR3 sequence is 15 residues long. The germline V gene has CDR1 MDHEN and CDR2 SYDVKM.

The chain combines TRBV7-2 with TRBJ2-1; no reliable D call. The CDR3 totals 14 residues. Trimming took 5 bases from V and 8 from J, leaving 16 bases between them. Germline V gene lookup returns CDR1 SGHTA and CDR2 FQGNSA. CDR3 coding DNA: TGTGCCAGCAGCACGACCGCAGTTTCCCATGAGCAGTTCTTC. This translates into CASSTTAVSHEQFF.

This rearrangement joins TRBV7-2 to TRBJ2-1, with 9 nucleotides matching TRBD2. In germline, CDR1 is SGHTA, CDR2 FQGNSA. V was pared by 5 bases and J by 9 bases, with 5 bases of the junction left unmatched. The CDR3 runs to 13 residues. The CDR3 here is CASSIGTSSEQFF. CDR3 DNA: TGTGCCAGCAGCATTGGGACTAGCTCTGAGCAGTTCTTC.

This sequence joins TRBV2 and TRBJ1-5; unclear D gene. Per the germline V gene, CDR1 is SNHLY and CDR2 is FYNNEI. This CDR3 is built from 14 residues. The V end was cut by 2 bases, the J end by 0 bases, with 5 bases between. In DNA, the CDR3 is TGTGCCAGCAGTGAACGCCTTAGCAATCAGCCCCAGCATTTT. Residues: CASSERLSNQPQHF.

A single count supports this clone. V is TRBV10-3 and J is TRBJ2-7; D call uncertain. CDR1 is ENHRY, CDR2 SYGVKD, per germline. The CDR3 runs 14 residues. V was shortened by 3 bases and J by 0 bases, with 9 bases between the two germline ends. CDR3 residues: CAISDQRFSYEQYF. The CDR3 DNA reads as TGTGCCATCAGTGACCAGAGATTCTCCTACGAGCAGTACTTC.

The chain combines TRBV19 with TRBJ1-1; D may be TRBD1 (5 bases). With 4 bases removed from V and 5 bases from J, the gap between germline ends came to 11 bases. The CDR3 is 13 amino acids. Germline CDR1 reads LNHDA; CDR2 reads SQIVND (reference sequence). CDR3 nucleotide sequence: TGTGCCAGTAGTACCTCAGGGATTACTGAAGCTTTCTTT. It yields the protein CASSTSGITEAFF.

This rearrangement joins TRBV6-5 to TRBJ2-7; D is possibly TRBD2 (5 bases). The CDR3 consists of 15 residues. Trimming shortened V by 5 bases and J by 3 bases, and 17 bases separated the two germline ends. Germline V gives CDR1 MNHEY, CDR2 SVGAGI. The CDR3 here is CASSPAQQRVYEQYF. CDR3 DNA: TGTGCCAGCAGTCCGGCTCAGCAGAGGGTCTACGAGCAGTACTTC.

The CDR3 region is CASSSPPVDEQYF. CDR3 DNA: TGTGCCAGCAGTTCCCCGCCAGTGGACGAGCAGTACTTC. This rearrangement joins TRBV27 to TRBJ2-7, with unresolved D. The CDR3 extends over 13 amino acids. Germline CDR1 is MNHEY and CDR2 is SMNVEV (reference sequence). V was trimmed by 4 bases and J by 5 bases, leaving 12 bases between them.

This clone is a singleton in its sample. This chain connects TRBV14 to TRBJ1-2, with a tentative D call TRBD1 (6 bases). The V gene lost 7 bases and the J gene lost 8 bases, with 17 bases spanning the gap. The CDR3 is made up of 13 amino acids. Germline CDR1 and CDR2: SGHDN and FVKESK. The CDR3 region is CASTSTGGLGYTF. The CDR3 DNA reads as TGTGCCAGCACGTCGACAGGCGGCTTGGGCTACACCTTC.

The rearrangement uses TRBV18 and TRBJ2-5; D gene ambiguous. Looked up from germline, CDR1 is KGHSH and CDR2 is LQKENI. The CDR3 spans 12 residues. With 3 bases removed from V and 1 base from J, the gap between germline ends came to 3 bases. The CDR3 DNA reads TGTGCCAGCTCACCGATCCAAGAGACCCAGTACTTC. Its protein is CASSPIQETQYF.

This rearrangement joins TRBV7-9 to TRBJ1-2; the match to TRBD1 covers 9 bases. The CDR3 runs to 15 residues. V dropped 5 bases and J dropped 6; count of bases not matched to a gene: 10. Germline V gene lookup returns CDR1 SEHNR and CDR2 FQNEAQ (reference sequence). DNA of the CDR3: TGTGCCAGCAGCATTACAGGGGGCGAGGAGAATGGCTACACCTTC. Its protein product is CASSITGGEENGYTF.

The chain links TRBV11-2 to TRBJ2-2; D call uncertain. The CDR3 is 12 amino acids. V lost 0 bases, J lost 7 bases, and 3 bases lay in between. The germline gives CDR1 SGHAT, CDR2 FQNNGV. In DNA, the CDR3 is TGTGCCAGCAGCTTAGATAGCGGGGAGCTGTTTTTT. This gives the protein CASSLDSGELFF.

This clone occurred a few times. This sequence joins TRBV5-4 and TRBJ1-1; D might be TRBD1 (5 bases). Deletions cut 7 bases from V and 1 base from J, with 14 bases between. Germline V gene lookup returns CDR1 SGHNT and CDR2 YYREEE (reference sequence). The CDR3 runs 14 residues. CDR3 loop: CASSGGSWNTEAFF. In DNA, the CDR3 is TGTGCCAGCTCCGGGGGGTCGTGGAACACTGAAGCTTTCTTT. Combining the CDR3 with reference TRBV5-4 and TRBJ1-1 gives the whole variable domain ETGVTQSPTHLIKTRGQQVTLRCSSQSGHNTVSWYQQALGQGPQFIFQYYREEENGRGNFPPRFSGLQFPNYSSELNVNALELDDSALYLCASSGGSWNTEAFFGQGTRLTVV.

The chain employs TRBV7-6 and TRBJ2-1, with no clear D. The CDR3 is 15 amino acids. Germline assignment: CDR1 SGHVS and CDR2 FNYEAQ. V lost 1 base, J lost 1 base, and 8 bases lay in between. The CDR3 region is CASSLGSPSYNEQFF. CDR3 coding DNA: TGTGCCAGCAGCTTAGGGAGCCCTTCCTACAATGAGCAGTTCTTC.

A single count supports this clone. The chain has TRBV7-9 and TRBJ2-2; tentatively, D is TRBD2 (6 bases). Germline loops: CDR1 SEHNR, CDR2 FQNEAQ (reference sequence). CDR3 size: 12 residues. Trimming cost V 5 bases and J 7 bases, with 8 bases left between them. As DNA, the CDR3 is TGTGCCAGCAGCCGGGAGCACGGGGAGCTGTTTTTT. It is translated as CASSREHGELFF.

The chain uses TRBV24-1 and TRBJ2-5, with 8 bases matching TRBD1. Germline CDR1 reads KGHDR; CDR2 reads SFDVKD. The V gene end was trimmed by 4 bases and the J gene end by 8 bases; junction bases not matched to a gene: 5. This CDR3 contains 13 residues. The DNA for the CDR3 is TGTGCCACCAGTGAACCAGACAGGGGAACCCAGTACTTC. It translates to CATSEPDRGTQYF.

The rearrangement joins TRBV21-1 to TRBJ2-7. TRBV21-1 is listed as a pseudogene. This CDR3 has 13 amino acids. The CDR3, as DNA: TGTGCCAGCAGAGAAAGACCCGGCTACGAGCAGTACTTC. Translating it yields CASRERPGYEQYF.

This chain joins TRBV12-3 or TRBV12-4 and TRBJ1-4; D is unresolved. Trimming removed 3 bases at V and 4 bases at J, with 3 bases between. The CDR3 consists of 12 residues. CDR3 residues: CASSLINEKLFF. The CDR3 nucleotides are TGTGCCAGCAGTTTGATTAATGAAAAACTGTTTTTT.